This T cell receptor beta chain was sequenced for a study of blood T cells in healthy people across ages. The CDR3 sequence is 12 residues long. Germline V gives CDR1 SGHTA, CDR2 FQGNSA. V lost 7 bases to trimming and J lost 10 bases, with 13 bases between them. For the second PCR, which ran for roughly 6 to 11 cycles, a sample-barcoded 5' primer and a J-beta primer mix were used. One entry per CDR3 protein, called by TCRdb with MiXCR from the 5' RACE reads. Here the sample spans approximately 800,000 distinct CDR3 sequences, 20% to 30% being singletons. The same sample was also studied in work on T cells of mothers and their children. That report adds: Study donors consisted of a few healthy Caucasian mothers and their six children. Related mother-child pairs showed slightly higher but non-significant overlap than unrelated pairs.

The TCR was taken from a boy aged 5 to 17 in good health. Material: blood. This chain uses TRBV7-2 with TRBJ1-4; D is uncertain. The CDR3 loop reads CASTAKNGKLFF. In DNA, the CDR3 is TGTGCCAGCACCGCAAAGAACGGAAAACTGTTTTTT.